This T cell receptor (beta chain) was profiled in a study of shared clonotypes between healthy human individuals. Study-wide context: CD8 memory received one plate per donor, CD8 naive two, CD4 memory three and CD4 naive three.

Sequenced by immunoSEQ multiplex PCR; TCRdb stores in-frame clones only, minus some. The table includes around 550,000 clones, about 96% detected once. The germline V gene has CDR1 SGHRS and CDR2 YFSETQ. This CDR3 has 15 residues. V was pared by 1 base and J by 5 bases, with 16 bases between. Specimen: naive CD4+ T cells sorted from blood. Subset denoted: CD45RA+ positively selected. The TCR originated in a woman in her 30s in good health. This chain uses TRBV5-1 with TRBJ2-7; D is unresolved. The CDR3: CASSLPSDGRHEQYF. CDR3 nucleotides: TGCGCCAGCAGCTTGCCATCGGACGGCCGACACGAGCAGTACTTC.